Below are 25 T cell receptor beta chains sequenced from a single sample in a study of PD-1 blockade in classical Hodgkin lymphoma. Profiling relied on immunoSEQ multiplex PCR, and the TCRdb table lists in-frame clones only, not all of them. This table holds about 12,000 clones, 65% to 85% found once. Each patient's relapse followed autologous stem cell transplantation, and brentuximab vedotin exposure varied. Researchers report purifying CD4+ T cells from thawed PBMCs by magnetic negative selection. Sequencing was performed on CD4+ T cells from blood, taken at baseline. These receptors were obtained from a human donor with classical Hodgkin lymphoma.

This clone has only a few counts. The chain joins TRBV2 to TRBJ1-6; D possibly corresponds to TRBD1 (6 bases). The CDR3 runs to 16 residues. The germline V gene has CDR1 SNHLY and CDR2 FYNNEI. The V end was cut by 1 base, the J end by 9 bases, with 16 bases between. CDR3 amino acids: CASSEGWGAYGSPLHF. DNA of the CDR3: TGTGCCAGCAGTGAAGGTTGGGGGGCATATGGTTCACCCCTCCACTTT.

This clone turned up a few times. The chain carries TRBV9 and TRBJ2-5; TRBD1 matches at 7 bases. Germline CDR1 SGDLS, CDR2 YYNGEE. This CDR3 spans 14 amino acids. The junction had 9 bases not matched to a gene; V was cut back by 3 bases and J by 7 bases. CDR3 amino acids: CASSGRQGGGTQYF. The CDR3 DNA reads as TGTGCCAGCAGCGGACGACAGGGTGGCGGGACCCAGTACTTC.

The genes are TRBV19 and TRBJ2-7; 7 bases match TRBD1. J gave up 0 bases and V 6 bases, and 5 bases lay outside the gene matches. Germline V lookup: CDR1 LNHDA, CDR2 SQIVND (reference sequence). The CDR3 is 14 residues long. Here the CDR3 reads CASSNYRGSYEQYF. The CDR3 nucleotides read TGTGCCAGTAGCAATTACAGGGGCTCCTACGAGCAGTACTTC.

This chain links TRBV4-1 with TRBJ2-4; D gene uncertain. The CDR3 runs 16 residues. Looked up from germline, CDR1 is MGHRA and CDR2 is YSYEKL. V shed 0 bases and J shed 0 bases, with 9 bases lying between them. The DNA for the CDR3 is TGCGCCAGCAGCCAAGATAGGGCCTTAGCCAAAAACATTCAGTACTTC. Protein product: CASSQDRALAKNIQYF.

The chain uses TRBV11-2 and TRBJ2-2, with D unresolved. From germline, CDR1 is SGHAT and CDR2 FQNNGV. The length of the CDR3 is 15 residues. Deletions cut 5 bases from V and 5 bases from J, with 15 bases between. The DNA for the CDR3 is TGTGCCAGCAGCCGAGACCCGAACCCGACCGGGGAGCTGTTTTTT. It specifies CASSRDPNPTGELFF.

The V and J genes are TRBV6-4 and TRBJ2-1; 7 bases line up with TRBD1. The CDR3 extends over 15 amino acids. J was trimmed by 8 bases and V by 0 bases; bases with no gene match: 7. Germline V gives CDR1 MRHNA, CDR2 SNTAGT. This CDR3 reads CASSDSDRDFHEQFF. The CDR3 region has the DNA TGTGCCAGCAGTGACTCCGACAGGGATTTCCATGAGCAGTTCTTC.

V is TRBV11-3 and J is TRBJ1-5; 9 positions agree with TRBD1. Germline V lookup: CDR1 SGHNT, CDR2 YENEEA. Trimming at V came to 5 bases and at J to 11 bases, leaving 16 bases not matched to a gene. CDR3 length: 16 amino acids. Here the CDR3 DNA reads TGTGCCAGCAGCCTAAAACCGGGACAGGGTGGGGAGTCCCAGCATTTT. Amino acids: CASSLKPGQGGESQHF.

The chain recombines TRBV4-3 with TRBJ2-3; D uncertain. The V gene's germline CDR1 is LGHNA and CDR2 YSLEER. V was pared by 0 bases and J by 0 bases, with 7 bases between. The CDR3 has 15 amino acids. The CDR3 sequence: CASSQDVHSTDTQYF. For the CDR3, the DNA is TGCGCCAGCAGCCAAGATGTTCATAGCACAGATACGCAGTATTTT.

The chain joins TRBV7-6 to TRBJ1-5; 9 bases align to TRBD1. This CDR3 is 13 amino acids long. J gave up 7 bases and V 3 bases, and 1 base lay outside the gene matches. Per germline, CDR1 SGHVS and CDR2 FNYEAQ. CDR3 amino acids: CASSLGQGQPQHF. DNA of the CDR3: TGTGCCAGCAGCTTGGGACAGGGACAGCCCCAGCATTTT. The variable domain in full, with the rest retrieved from reference TRBV7-6 and TRBJ1-5, is GAGVSQSPRYKVTKRGQDVALRCDPISGHVSLYWYRQALGQGPEFLTYFNYEAQQDKSGLPNDRFSAERPEGSISTLTIQRTEQRDSAMYRCASSLGQGQPQHFGDGTRLSIL.

CDR3 loop: CASSLPAPYYGYTF. The CDR3 nucleotides read TGTGCCAGCAGCTTGCCAGCCCCCTACTATGGCTACACCTTC. The chain carries TRBV5-6 and TRBJ1-2; D gene unclear. The V gene's germline CDR1 is SGHDT and CDR2 YYEEEE. This CDR3 is built from 14 residues. Trimming pared 1 base from V and 3 bases from J, leaving 10 bases between.

The chain is built from TRBV6-1 and TRBJ2-3; D is tentatively TRBD1 or TRBD2 (5 bases each). V was cut by 4 bases and J by 8 bases, with 7 bases left in between. The CDR3 runs 11 residues. The germline CDR1 and CDR2 sequences are MNHNS and SASEGT. The DNA of the CDR3 is TGTGCCAGCAGTGCAGGGAGTACGCAGTATTTT. Translation: CASSAGSTQYF.

The rearrangement uses TRBV5-6 and TRBJ2-5, with 9 bases that match TRBD2. Germline V CDR1 and CDR2: SGHDT, YYEEEE. With V trimmed by 1 base and J by 7 bases, 5 bases remained unmatched. The CDR3 totals 14 residues. The CDR3 is CASSLLGGGGTQYF. The CDR3 DNA sequence: TGTGCCAGCAGCTTGTTAGGCGGGGGGGGGACCCAGTACTTC.

The chain is built from TRBV19 and TRBJ2-6; no firm D call. Trimming pared 0 bases from V and 1 base from J, leaving 4 bases between. CDR1 and CDR2 from the germline V gene are LNHDA and SQIVND (reference sequence). CDR3 length equals 15 residues. The CDR3 DNA is TGTGCCAGTAGTATAGAGGGGTCTGGGGCCAACGTCCTGACTTTC. It yields the protein CASSIEGSGANVLTF. Drawing the rest from reference TRBV19 and TRBJ2-6, the complete variable domain is DGGITQSPKYLFRKEGQNVTLSCEQNLNHDAMYWYRQDPGQGLRLIYYSQIVNDFQKGDIAEGYSVSREKKESFPLTVTSAQKNPTAFYLCASSIEGSGANVLTFGAGSRLTVL.

This clone was counted once. The rearrangement uses TRBV6-1 and TRBJ2-1; 15 bases fit TRBD2. The J segment lost 1 base and the V segment lost 4 bases, leaving 11 bases of the junction unmatched. The germline gives CDR1 MNHNS, CDR2 SASEGT. CDR3 length: 20 amino acids. The DNA for the CDR3 is TGTGCCAGCAGTGGAGCCCCGGGACTAGCGGGGGGAATGTCCTACAATGAGCAGTTCTTC. Translating it yields CASSGAPGLAGGMSYNEQFF.

This clone has just a few counts. The J gene is TRBJ2-1, the V gene TRBV10-3, with TRBD1 as a possible D gene (6 bases). CDR1 and CDR2 (germline): ENHRY, SYGVKD. This CDR3 has 14 amino acids. V lost 5 bases, J lost 4 bases, and 12 bases lay in between. Written as DNA, the CDR3 is TGTGCCATCAGTAGGGGGTCGGGATACAATGAGCAGTTCTTC. It yields the protein CAISRGSGYNEQFF.

The chain joins TRBV5-6 to TRBJ2-7; 9 bases line up with TRBD1. V lost 5 bases to trimming and J lost 7 bases; unmatched junction nucleotides: 16. The CDR3 spans 16 residues. In germline, CDR1 is SGHDT, CDR2 YYEEEE. The chain's CDR3 is CASRLRWEQGAKEQYF. The DNA of the CDR3 is TGTGCCAGCAGGTTGCGGTGGGAACAGGGGGCGAAGGAGCAGTACTTC.

Here the CDR3 DNA reads TGTGCCAGCAGTGAACCCGGGACGGGGGCCTACGAGCAGTACTTC. Residues: CASSEPGTGAYEQYF. The chain employs TRBV25-1 and TRBJ2-7, with D perhaps matching TRBD2 (6 bases). The CDR3 is 15 residues long. Germline-derived CDR1 and CDR2 are MGHDK and SYGVNS. Trimming left V 2 bases short and J 2 bases short, with 13 bases between.

This chain uses TRBV7-8 with TRBJ2-7; D may be TRBD1 or TRBD2 (5 bases each). Germline V gives CDR1 SGHVS, CDR2 FQNEAQ. Trimming took 5 bases from V and 2 from J, leaving 19 bases between them. This CDR3 has 16 residues. The CDR3 protein is CASSPRGSQGPYEQYF. In nucleotides, the CDR3 is TGTGCCAGCAGCCCCCGGGGCAGCCAGGGCCCCTACGAGCAGTACTTC.

The chain employs TRBV11-3 and TRBJ2-7; TRBD1 matches 8 bases. Germline loops: CDR1 SGHNT, CDR2 YENEEA. The CDR3 totals 13 residues. V trimming: 5 bases; J trimming: 6 bases; junction bases outside the gene matches: 6. In DNA form, the CDR3 reads TGTGCCAGCAGCCGGGACAGGTTTAGCGAGCAGTACTTC. This sequence encodes CASSRDRFSEQYF.

The chain joins TRBV4-2 to TRBJ2-3; no reliable D call. Germline V gene data show CDR1 as LGHNA and CDR2 as YNFKEQ. This CDR3 has 11 amino acids. V was shortened by 1 base and J by 8 bases, with 4 bases between the two germline ends. Here the CDR3 DNA reads TGTGCCAGCAGCCAAGGGGTTACGCAGTATTTT. This encodes CASSQGVTQYF.

The rearrangement uses TRBV5-1 and TRBJ2-1; D is possibly TRBD1 or TRBD2 (5 bases each). The CDR3 spans 15 residues. Germline loops: CDR1 SGHRS, CDR2 YFSETQ. The V end lost 3 bases, the J end lost 4 bases, and 14 bases lay between the germline ends. CDR3 nucleotide sequence: TGCGCCAGCAGCTCCCGGGGTAGGGGATACAATGAGCAGTTCTTC. Translation gives CASSSRGRGYNEQFF.

The rearrangement uses TRBV6-5 and TRBJ2-5; the D is unclear. The germline gives CDR1 MNHEY, CDR2 SVGAGI. V was trimmed by 4 bases and J by 6 bases, leaving 12 bases between them. This CDR3 comprises 13 residues. The CDR3 coding sequence is TGTGCCAGCAGTTTCGGTTCCCAGAAGACCCAGTACTTC. Encoded protein: CASSFGSQKTQYF.

This chain links TRBV18 with TRBJ1-2; D is undetermined. Trimming cost V 0 bases and J 4 bases, with 6 bases left between them. The CDR3 has 13 residues. Germline V gene data show CDR1 as KGHSH and CDR2 as LQKENI. The CDR3 coding sequence is TGTGCCAGCTCACCACCAGGGTCCTATGGCTACACCTTC. This gives the protein CASSPPGSYGYTF. The full variable domain, with the rest looked up from reference TRBV18 and TRBJ1-2, is NAGVMQNPRHLVRRRGQEARLRCSPMKGHSHVYWYRQLPEEGLKFMVYLQKENIIDESGMPKERFSAEFPKEGPSILRIQQVVRGDSAAYFCASSPPGSYGYTFGSGTRLTVV.

Here the CDR3 reads CASSLVFLAGGQKQFF. For the CDR3, the DNA is TGTGCCAGCAGCTTAGTGTTTCTAGCGGGGGGCCAGAAGCAGTTCTTC. The chain employs TRBV7-9 and TRBJ2-1; TRBD2 aligns across 11 bases. The CDR3 extends over 16 amino acids. Germline CDR1 reads SEHNR; CDR2 reads FQNEAQ (reference sequence). The junction had 10 bases not matched to a gene; V was cut back by 1 base and J by 11 bases.

The chain employs TRBV6-6 and TRBJ1-2; D is unresolved. V was cut by 0 bases and J by 0 bases, with 11 bases left in between. CDR3 length: 16 residues. Germline V lookup: CDR1 MNHNY, CDR2 SVGAGI (reference sequence). Here the CDR3 DNA reads TGTGCCAGCAGTTACTCGAGTAAACGGGCTAACTATGGCTACACCTTC. Amino acids: CASSYSSKRANYGYTF.